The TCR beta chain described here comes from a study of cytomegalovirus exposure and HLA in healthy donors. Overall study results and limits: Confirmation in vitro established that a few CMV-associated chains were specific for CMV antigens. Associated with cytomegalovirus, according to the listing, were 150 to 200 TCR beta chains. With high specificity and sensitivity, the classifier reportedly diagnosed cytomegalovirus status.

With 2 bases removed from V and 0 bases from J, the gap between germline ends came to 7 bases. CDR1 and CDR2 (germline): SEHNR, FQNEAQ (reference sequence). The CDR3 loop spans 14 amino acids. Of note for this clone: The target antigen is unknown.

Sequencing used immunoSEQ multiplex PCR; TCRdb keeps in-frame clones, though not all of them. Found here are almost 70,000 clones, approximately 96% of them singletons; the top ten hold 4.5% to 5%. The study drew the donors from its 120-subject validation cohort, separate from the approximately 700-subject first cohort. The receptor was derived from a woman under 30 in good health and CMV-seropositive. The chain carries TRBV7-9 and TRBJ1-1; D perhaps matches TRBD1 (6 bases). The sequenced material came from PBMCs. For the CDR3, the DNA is TGTGCCAGCAGCTTAAACAGGGTGAACACTGAAGCTTTCTTT. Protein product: CASSLNRVNTEAFF.